These T cell receptor beta chains were read from a single sample in a study of cytomegalovirus exposure and HLA in healthy donors. The data were produced by immunoSEQ multiplex PCR, yet TCRdb's version contains in-frame clones alone and is incomplete. The profile shows about 150,000 clones, around 80% of them singletons. Sequencing was performed on PBMCs. The receptors were sampled from a boy aged 2-15 years in good health and CMV-seronegative. Each CDR3 is given without its conserved first and last residue. Each record gives: V gene, D gene, J gene, CDR3 protein. A D gene is named only where the DNA matches it firmly.

>TRBV5-6|.|TRBJ1-5
ASSLGAANQPQH
>TRBV5-8|.|TRBJ2-3
ASSLGGESTDTQY
>TRBV30|.|TRBJ1-5
AWSVRGSQPQH
>TRBV9|TRBD2|TRBJ2-2
ASSDFASGGITGELF
>TRBV4-3|.|TRBJ1-2
ASSQDRRGGYT
>TRBV19|.|TRBJ2-7
ASSIAVAYEQY
>TRBV5-6|.|TRBJ2-3
ASGEINGDTQY
>TRBV9|.|TRBJ1-4
ASSATGGGLGNEKLF
>TRBV18|.|TRBJ2-1
ASSPRDSGNEQF
>TRBV7-2|TRBD1|TRBJ1-6
ASSYGGGLNSPLH
>TRBV6-5|TRBD1|TRBJ2-2
ASRRGQGVTGELF
>TRBV4-2|TRBD2|TRBJ2-1
ASSQDGASGRNEQF
>TRBV6-1|.|TRBJ1-1
ASSDVGGAEAF
>TRBV9|.|TRBJ1-4
ASSAYDRLNEKLF
>TRBV29-1|TRBD1|TRBJ1-2
SVQDRVNGYT
>TRBV11-2|.|TRBJ2-7
ASSLRRRSGNPNSYEQY
>TRBV5-1|.|TRBJ1-2
AGSFGPGRDYGYT
>TRBV5-6|TRBD2|TRBJ2-7
ASSEGGTEQY
>TRBV19|TRBD1|TRBJ1-5
ASRPGQASNQPQH
>TRBV5-4|TRBD1|TRBJ1-2
ASSPGTDDYYGYT
>TRBV6-5|TRBD1|TRBJ1-5
ASRQDRGGNQPQH
>TRBV7-2|TRBD1|TRBJ1-4
ASSLVSGGTGGEKLF
>TRBV4-1|.|TRBJ2-5
ASSPEGGSPGTQY
>TRBV27|TRBD1|TRBJ2-1
ASRQGENEQL
>TRBV28|.|TRBJ2-1
ASSPPQGVGGEQF
>TRBV5-4|TRBD1|TRBJ1-2
ASSWDREDGYT
>TRBV6-1|TRBD2|TRBJ2-1
ASYPRPGGPHEQF
>TRBV11-2|.|TRBJ1-3
ASSLDPGTLNTIY
>TRBV7-6|TRBD1|TRBJ2-7
ASSLAATGVDEQY
>TRBV5-4|.|TRBJ1-2
ASSFSSLSAVGYT
>TRBV2|TRBD1|TRBJ1-3
ASNRDRHNGNTIY
>TRBV5-6|.|TRBJ1-1
ASSLYGGGGTEAF
>TRBV6-5|TRBD1|TRBJ1-2
ASRENFGQVYGYT
>TRBV7-2|.|TRBJ1-6
ASSPWANSNSPLH
>TRBV9|TRBD1|TRBJ1-2
ATLQRRDRSGGVYGYT
>TRBV9|TRBD1|TRBJ2-5
ASSVWDRGQETQY